This entry lists 25 T cell receptor beta chains sequenced from one sample in a study of shared clonotypes between healthy human individuals. Generated by immunoSEQ multiplex PCR, the TCRdb table keeps only in-frame clones and is missing some. This table has about 610,000 clones, 95% to 98% appearing once. Input material: naive CD4+ T cells sorted from blood. Described subset: CD45RA+ positively selected. The receptors here all came from a woman between 25 and 40 years old in good health.

The chain links TRBV2 to TRBJ1-3, with 7 nucleotides matching TRBD1. V lost 3 bases, J lost 3 bases, and 5 bases stayed unmatched. The CDR3 extends over 15 amino acids. In germline, CDR1 is SNHLY, CDR2 FYNNEI. CDR3 DNA sequence: TGTGCCAGCAGTGATATACAGGGGTTTGGAAACACCATATATTTT. Translation: CASSDIQGFGNTIYF.

The V and J genes are TRBV7-2 and TRBJ2-5; 9 nucleotides align to TRBD2. The CDR3 runs 14 residues. V shed 5 bases and J 2 bases; nucleotides not matched to a gene: 3. Looked up from germline, CDR1 is SGHTA and CDR2 is FQGNSA. CDR3 DNA sequence: TGTGCCAGCAGCCATAGCGGGGGACAAGAGACCCAGTACTTC. Protein product: CASSHSGGQETQYF.

The chain links TRBV4-1 to TRBJ2-3; 14 bases match TRBD2. Germline CDR1 MGHRA, CDR2 YSYEKL. The CDR3 is made up of 16 amino acids. V shed 4 bases, J shed 4 bases, and the junction held 4 bases outside the gene matches. The CDR3 DNA is TGCGCCAGCAGCCTGGGACTAGCGGGAGCGGCAGATACGCAGTATTTT. This translates into CASSLGLAGAADTQYF.

The rearrangement uses TRBV27 and TRBJ2-7; a possible D gene is TRBD1 (5 bases). CDR1 and CDR2 from the germline V gene are MNHEY and SMNVEV (reference sequence). Trimming removed 2 bases at V and 3 bases at J, with 11 bases between. The CDR3 runs 14 residues. CDR3 bases: TGTGCCAGCAGTTTACAGGGCCCGCACTACGAGCAGTACTTC. The encoded protein is CASSLQGPHYEQYF.

The CDR3 nucleotides read TGTGCCAGCAGTTCCGCCGGGACAGGCAATTTGTACGAGCAGTACTTC. Protein: CASSSAGTGNLYEQYF. V is TRBV6-6 and J is TRBJ2-7, with 8 bases identical to TRBD1. The CDR3 length is 16 residues. V lost 4 bases to trimming and J lost 4 bases; unmatched junction nucleotides: 12. Germline V lookup: CDR1 MNHNY, CDR2 SVGAGI (reference sequence).

The genes are TRBV28 and TRBJ2-1, with D perhaps assigned TRBD1 or TRBD2 (5 bases each). The germline CDR1 and CDR2 sequences are MDHEN and SYDVKM. The CDR3 contains 15 residues. V lost 3 bases and J lost 7, with 16 bases in between. The CDR3 loop is CASSLFERKGNEQFF. In nucleotides, the CDR3 is TGTGCCAGCAGTTTGTTTGAGCGGAAGGGGAATGAGCAGTTCTTC.

V is TRBV6-5 and J is TRBJ2-1; D uncertain. The germline V gene has CDR1 MNHEY and CDR2 SVGAGI. Deletions cut 2 bases from V and 1 base from J, with 9 bases between. The length of the CDR3 is 15 residues. CDR3 DNA sequence: TGTGCCAGCAGTTACGGACCCGGTTCCTACAATGAGCAGTTCTTC. Its translation: CASSYGPGSYNEQFF.

This chain connects TRBV2 to TRBJ2-7; a weak D match, TRBD2 (6 bases). The ends were cut back, 4 bases at V and 0 bases at J, with 10 bases in the middle. The V gene's germline CDR1 is SNHLY and CDR2 FYNNEI. This CDR3 contains 14 residues. This chain's CDR3 is CASSASAPSYEQYF. CDR3 DNA: TGTGCCAGCAGTGCTAGCGCCCCCTCCTACGAGCAGTACTTC.

This sequence joins TRBV2 and TRBJ2-1; TRBD2 matches 10 bases. Germline V CDR1 and CDR2: SNHLY, FYNNEI. J gave up 8 bases and V 4 bases, and 8 bases lay outside the gene matches. The CDR3 loop spans 15 amino acids. DNA of the CDR3: TGTGCCAGCAGTGTTCGTCTAGCGGGAGCCTATGAGCAGTTCTTC. This sequence encodes CASSVRLAGAYEQFF.

The chain joins TRBV10-3 to TRBJ1-5, with 7 bases that match TRBD1. Losses at the gene ends were 4 bases for V and 3 bases for J; bases not matched to a gene: 3. CDR3 size: 14 residues. From germline, CDR1 is ENHRY and CDR2 SYGVKD. The CDR3 DNA is TGTGCCATCAGTGCAGACAGGGTCAATCAGCCCCAGCATTTT. Protein product: CAISADRVNQPQHF.

The V call is TRBV10-1, the J call TRBJ1-3; D remains ambiguous. The length of the CDR3 is 16 residues. V lost 1 base, J lost 2 bases, and 12 bases lay in between. Germline CDR1 and CDR2: WNHNN and SYGVQD (reference sequence). CDR3 sequence reads: CASSELGSGTGNTIYF. As DNA, the CDR3 is TGCGCCAGCAGTGAGTTGGGGAGTGGGACTGGAAACACCATATATTTT.

For this clone: The same CDR3 can be traced to other DNA sequences in this sample. The chain recombines TRBV19 with TRBJ1-5, with D unresolved. The germline CDR1 and CDR2 sequences are LNHDA and SQIVND (reference sequence). Between the trimmed V and J ends, which lost 3 bases and 5 bases, there was a span of 5 bases. The length of the CDR3 is 12 residues. The CDR3 region has the DNA TGTGCCAGTAGTATCAGCTATCAGCCCCAGCATTTT. Its translation is CASSISYQPQHF.

This sequence joins TRBV28 and TRBJ2-5; 9 bases are a match to TRBD1. The V and J ends lost 8 bases and 5 bases, in that order; junction bases with no gene match: 9. Looked up from germline, CDR1 is MDHEN and CDR2 is SYDVKM. The CDR3 totals 14 residues. The CDR3 bases are TGTGCCAGCCGTAACAGGGGGCGCTGGGAGACCCAGTACTTC. Translating gives CASRNRGRWETQYF.

The V and J genes are TRBV10-2 and TRBJ1-1; 8 nucleotides agree with TRBD1. The CDR3 length is 17 residues. Germline loops: CDR1 WSHSY, CDR2 SAAADI. V was clipped by 6 bases and J by 3 bases; unmatched bases: 15. Written as DNA, the CDR3 is TGCGCCAGCAGGGACGGGACAGGCACTCTATGGGACACTGAAGCTTTCTTT. It is translated as CASRDGTGTLWDTEAFF.

Concerning this clone itself: The same CDR3 arises from other DNA sequences in this sample as well. The chain links TRBV10-3 to TRBJ1-1, with D unresolved. The CDR3 spans 12 residues. Trimming took off 0 bases at V and 5 bases at J, with 4 bases between the two ends. Germline assignment: CDR1 ENHRY and CDR2 SYGVKD. The CDR3 sequence is CAISESGTEAFF. The CDR3 nucleotides are TGTGCCATCAGTGAGTCAGGGACTGAAGCTTTCTTT.

V gene TRBV11-2 combines with J gene TRBJ2-7; 12 bases are a match to TRBD1. Trimming cost V 6 bases and J 7 bases; bases outside gene matches: 10. This CDR3 has 15 amino acids. From germline, CDR1 is SGHAT and CDR2 FQNNGV. The CDR3: CASRKPGQGAREQYF. In nucleotides, the CDR3 is TGTGCCAGCAGGAAACCGGGACAGGGGGCGCGTGAGCAGTACTTC.

This chain uses TRBV20-1 with TRBJ2-7, with unresolved D. The V and J ends lost 6 bases and 6 bases respectively, with 12 bases between them. Germline V CDR1 and CDR2: DFQATT, SNEGSKA (reference sequence). The CDR3 is 11 amino acids. As DNA, the CDR3 is TGCAGTGCCGGGCCCACAGCCGAGCAGTACTTC. Protein product: CSAGPTAEQYF.

In DNA form, the CDR3 reads TGTGCCAGCAGCCAGGGACAGGGCCTCCTCTACGAGCAGTACTTC. Amino acids: CASSQGQGLLYEQYF. V usage is TRBV5-4 and J usage is TRBJ2-7; the match to TRBD1 covers 9 bases. This CDR3 is 15 amino acids long. V was pared by 4 bases and J by 3 bases, with 8 bases of the junction left unmatched. Germline CDR1 reads SGHNT; CDR2 reads YYREEE (reference sequence).

This clone showed up just once. The rearrangement links TRBV19 to TRBJ2-1; 7 nucleotides match TRBD1. The CDR3 sequence is 16 residues long. The V gene's germline CDR1 is LNHDA and CDR2 SQIVND (reference sequence). V dropped 4 bases and J dropped 0; count of bases not matched to a gene: 6. CDR3 residues: CASSKGATLSYNEQFF. The DNA of the CDR3 is TGTGCCAGTAGTAAGGGGGCTACCCTCTCCTACAATGAGCAGTTCTTC.

V gene TRBV28 combines with J gene TRBJ2-1; D gene ambiguous. The CDR3 extends over 14 amino acids. Trimming took 8 bases from V and 8 from J, leaving 19 bases between them. CDR1 and CDR2 (germline): MDHEN, SYDVKM. Written as DNA, the CDR3 is TGTGCCAGCCAAGAAGGACCGCTCCAAGATGAGCAGTTCTTC. Amino acids: CASQEGPLQDEQFF.

The chain combines TRBV27 with TRBJ1-2, with D possibly being TRBD1 (5 bases). From germline, CDR1 is MNHEY and CDR2 SMNVEV (reference sequence). Deletions cut 6 bases from V and 3 bases from J, with 11 bases between. CDR3 size: 13 residues. The CDR3 bases are TGTGCCAGCAGGGGGTGGGGGGACTATGGCTACACCTTC. It is translated as CASRGWGDYGYTF.

The chain has TRBV5-6 and TRBJ2-7, with unresolved D. V shed 5 bases and J shed 6 bases, with 12 bases lying between them. Germline CDR1 and CDR2: SGHDT and YYEEEE. The CDR3 extends over 12 amino acids. The CDR3 here is CASSSPPSEQYF. Here the CDR3 DNA reads TGTGCCAGCAGTTCCCCCCCCTCCGAGCAGTACTTC.

The CDR3 region is CASSLVAQETQYF. The CDR3 coding sequence is TGTGCCAGCAGCTTAGTGGCTCAAGAGACCCAGTACTTC. V and J are TRBV11-2 and TRBJ2-5, with D unresolved. The germline V gene encodes CDR1 SGHAT and CDR2 FQNNGV. The V end was cut by 1 base, the J end by 2 bases, with 5 bases between. The CDR3 spans 13 residues.

This sequence joins TRBV7-2 and TRBJ2-1; the D is unclear. The CDR3 spans 14 residues. Germline CDR1 and CDR2: SGHTA and FQGNSA. Trimming stripped 5 bases from V and 9 bases from J, with 17 bases between. This CDR3 reads CASSPRYPTREQFF. CDR3 DNA: TGTGCCAGCAGCCCACGGTACCCCACCCGTGAGCAGTTCTTC.

The rearrangement joins TRBV10-3 to TRBJ1-1; 11 nucleotides align to TRBD1. CDR1 is ENHRY, CDR2 SYGVKD, per germline. This CDR3 spans 16 amino acids. V was clipped by 11 bases and J by 1 base; unmatched bases: 12. The CDR3 DNA sequence: TGTGCCTCCCGGGCCGGGACAGGGGGAAGGAACACTGAAGCTTTCTTT. Protein product: CASRAGTGGRNTEAFF.